This paragraph reports one T cell receptor (beta chain). Its recognized antigen is unknown. No base-level quality is on record; no much larger clone is a single base apart. Library creation used 5' RACE. The sample was run on an Illumina HiSeq 2500. A second 7 to 11 cycle PCR used a sample-barcoded 5' primer and a J-beta primer mix. A unique molecular identifier was introduced onto each TCR beta cDNA molecule by a template-switch 5' adaptor carrying 12 random nucleotides. Each sample yielded at least 2.5 million CDR3-containing paired-end reads. First-strand cDNA synthesis was performed from all RNA using the Mint cDNA synthesis kit, with priming by a TRBC-specific oligonucleotide. All cDNA was treated with uracil-DNA glycosylase and then went through a first 18-cycle PCR with the universal primers M1SS and BC2_uni_R. Under the source paper's analysis protocol: For normalization, 1 million high-quality reads were randomly selected from each sample, with every read carrying a distinct molecular identifier. Instead of being binned into consensus sequences, reads that shared molecular identifiers were thrown out. MiTCR, set to a Q25 quality threshold and the strictest error-elimination algorithm, was used for CDR3 identification, clonotype clustering and error correction. A nonparametric unseen species model using Euler transformation provided a lower-bound estimate of total TCR beta diversity. Through fastp at Q25 and MiXCR, TCRdb rebuilt clones from the public reads, retaining in-frame beta chains. Every distinct CDR3 protein forms one entry, paired with its most common genes and DNA. These V and J calls rely on TCRdb rather than the paper's analysis. This sample is represented by 700,000 to 900,000 distinct CDR3 sequences; more than 25% of them were singletons. The ten biggest clones cover about 3% of the sample.

The approximately 39 donors, aged roughly 6 to 100 years, were systemically healthy Caucasian individuals from Russia. Each donor gave about 9.7 milliliters of peripheral blood, drawn into EDTA-treated Vacutainer tubes. Ficoll-Paque density-gradient centrifugation was used to isolate PBMCs, with at least 6 million obtained per sample. Total RNA, at least 6 micrograms per sample, was extracted from PBMCs with Trizol reagent. For every donor, an aliquot of PBMCs went through flow cytometry to measure the percentages of naive CD45RAhigh/CD27high T cells. The data belong to a study of blood T cells in healthy people across ages (dated by TCRdb to between 2015 and 2016). Study-wide context: In model experiments, roughly one uniquely barcoded TCR beta cDNA molecule per two T cells was captured by template switching. The study measured age-related changes in TCR beta repertoire diversity using deep sequencing normalized with unique cDNA molecular identifiers. The study analyzed two additional independent replicas of 1 million unique cDNA reads from the same blood draw for two donors, one aged 18 to 30 and one aged 80 or older. Four age groups were formed from the donors: young (average approximately 17 years), middle-aged (approximately 39), aged (around 62) and long-lived (around 82).

Paper-wide results and their limitations: A strong correlation was found between observed TCR beta diversity and the percentage of naive T cells measured by flow cytometry. As age increased, observed TCR beta diversity per million T cells dropped in a roughly linear way, and a significant reduction was already evident by age 40. Conclusive comparison of naive and antigen-experienced compartments was prevented by the profiling of bulk unsorted PBMCs. Total diversity estimates from one million sequenced T cells were considered lower bounds and underestimates. The CMV infection status of donors was not known, potentially confounding age-related changes in expanded clonotypes. Compared with the aged group, the long-lived group had more naive CD4+ T cells, fewer expanded clones and increased TCR diversity, a pattern suggesting age selection.

The germline V gene supplies CDR1 SQVTM and CDR2 ANQGSEA. V is clipped by 2 bases and J by 0 bases, and the sequence between their germline boundaries is 15 bases long. From cysteine to phenylalanine, the CDR3 is 16 amino acids long. Just CDR3 DNA is preserved here, 48 bases in frame from base 1. In addition, the sample was reused for a study of T cells of mothers and their children. The second study's paper adds: The donors were nine systemically healthy Caucasian individuals, made up of three mothers and their six children. cDNA synthesis consumed the entire amount of extracted RNA, loaded at about 1.5 ug RNA in each 15 ul reaction. In the second PCR, the M1S primer introduced both the sample barcodes and 2-4 random nucleotides. More than 9 million TCR beta CDR3 reads were obtained from each mother, and about 3 million reads were obtained from each child. Thymic selection shapes the output of TCR recombination in a similar way in related and unrelated pairs, and inherited differences have a minor effect. Related mother-child pairs always showed normalized repertoire overlap that was slightly higher than in unrelated mother-child pairs, though the difference was never significant. With a sensitivity of approximately 93 clones per million clonotypes, no persistent microchimeric T cell clones were detected. Deep NGS was used in the study to compare the TCR beta repertoires of mothers and children and to look for features that separate related mother-child pairs from unrelated individuals. Mothers averaged roughly 36 +/- 4 years of age and children averaged approximately 12 +/- 4 years. After adapter ligation with NEBNext reagents, the libraries were sequenced on Illumina HiSeq 2000 with 100+100 nt paired-end reads. To prevent cross-contamination, the mother and child libraries were prepared a month apart and were sequenced in separate runs. For each donor, between roughly 450,000 and 2,200,000 distinct TCR beta clonotypes were identified. Naive TCR beta clonotypes were estimated from low-frequency clonotypes matched to each donor's FACS-determined naive share, without sorting.

Specimen: blood. The chain links TRBV29-1 with TRBJ2-3, with the identity of the D gene unclear. This TCR derives from a boy aged 5-17 years in good health. The base sequence is TGCAGCGTTGAAAGTTATGGCCGAGAAAGCACAGATACGCAGTATTTT. This codes for CSVESYGRESTDTQYF.